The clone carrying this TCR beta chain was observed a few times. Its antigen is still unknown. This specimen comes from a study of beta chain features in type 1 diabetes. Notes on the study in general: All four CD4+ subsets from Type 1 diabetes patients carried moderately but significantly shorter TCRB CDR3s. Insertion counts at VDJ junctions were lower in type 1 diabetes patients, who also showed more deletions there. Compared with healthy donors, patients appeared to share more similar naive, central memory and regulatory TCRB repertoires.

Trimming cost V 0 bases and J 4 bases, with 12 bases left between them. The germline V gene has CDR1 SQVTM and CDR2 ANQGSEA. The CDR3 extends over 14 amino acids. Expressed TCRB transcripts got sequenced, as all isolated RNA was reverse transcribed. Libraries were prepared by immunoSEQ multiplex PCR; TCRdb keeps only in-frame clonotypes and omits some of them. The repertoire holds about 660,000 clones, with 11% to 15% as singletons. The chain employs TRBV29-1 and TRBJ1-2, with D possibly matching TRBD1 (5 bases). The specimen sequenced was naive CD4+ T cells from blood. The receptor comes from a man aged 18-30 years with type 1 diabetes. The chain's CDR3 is CSVEDHPRVYGYTF. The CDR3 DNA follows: TGCAGCGTTGAAGATCACCCCAGGGTCTATGGCTACACCTTC.